A selection of T cell receptor beta chains follows, all from one sample in a study of cytomegalovirus exposure and HLA in healthy donors. The method was immunoSEQ multiplex PCR; TCRdb's version includes in-frame clones alone and lacks a portion of them. The sample yields roughly 80,000 clones, 75% to 85% seen once. The sequenced sample consisted of PBMCs. The origin of the receptors is a man between 35 and 55 years old in good health and CMV-seronegative. The CDR3 runs from the conserved cysteine through the conserved F or W. The order of the fields is V gene, J gene, CDR3 protein.

V: TRBV6-6
J: TRBJ1-1
CDR3: CASSYGVGGGNTEAFF

V: TRBV30
J: TRBJ1-2
CDR3: CAWSRRGGARNGYTF

V: TRBV5-5
J: TRBJ2-7
CDR3: CASSRRDAHYEQYF

V: TRBV5-4
J: TRBJ2-2
CDR3: CASSFGLAGGTGELFF

V: TRBV28
J: TRBJ1-5
CDR3: CASTLEGQPQHF

V: TRBV5-1
J: TRBJ1-5
CDR3: CASSPGGNQPQHF

V: TRBV5-1
J: TRBJ2-7
CDR3: CASSPDWGGDYEQYF

V: TRBV25-1
J: TRBJ1-5
CDR3: CASSAGRGSGSNQPQHF

V: TRBV10-3
J: TRBJ1-4
CDR3: CAISARQENEKLFF

V: TRBV7-2
J: TRBJ1-2
CDR3: CASSLNRGRGYTF

V: TRBV18
J: TRBJ1-2
CDR3: CASSPYEAPNYGYTF

V: TRBV19
J: TRBJ1-1
CDR3: CASSIQGNTEAFF

V: TRBV5-1
J: TRBJ1-6
CDR3: CASSLTGTSPLHF

V: TRBV6-5
J: TRBJ2-7
CDR3: CASSYWTGSHEQYF

V: TRBV28
J: TRBJ1-2
CDR3: CASSSGTGAPGYTF

V: TRBV5-1
J: TRBJ1-3
CDR3: CASSADVAFSGNTIYF

V: TRBV18
J: TRBJ2-6
CDR3: CASSPPGSIGANVLTF

V: TRBV11-2
J: TRBJ1-5
CDR3: CASSPSVLQPQHF

V: TRBV7-2
J: TRBJ2-5
CDR3: CASSLEQGDRETQYF

V: TRBV11-2
J: TRBJ1-2
CDR3: CASSLFVGMRPFGYTF

V: TRBV4-1
J: TRBJ2-7
CDR3: CASSYTSGTGAYEQYF

V: TRBV27
J: TRBJ2-7
CDR3: CASSKKDRGLAYEQYF

V: TRBV29-1
J: TRBJ2-2
CDR3: CSVDANRNTGELFF

V: TRBV5-1
J: TRBJ2-7
CDR3: CASSLALGSSYEQYF

V: TRBV11-2
J: TRBJ2-1
CDR3: CASSLVGSGVEQFF

V: TRBV28
J: TRBJ2-1
CDR3: CASSLSGSEQFF

V: TRBV7-9
J: TRBJ1-2
CDR3: CASSPPGQGAIGYTF

V: TRBV7-9
J: TRBJ1-6
CDR3: CASSPGTATQSPLHF

V: TRBV5-1
J: TRBJ1-1
CDR3: CASQPGHNTEAFF

V: TRBV19
J: TRBJ2-1
CDR3: CASSLLSGNEQFF

V: TRBV6-9
J: TRBJ2-7
CDR3: CAWATRREQYF

V: TRBV4-1
J: TRBJ1-5
CDR3: CASSRDNNGPQHF

V: TRBV18
J: TRBJ1-6
CDR3: CASTTQQGAYPPYNSPLHF

V: TRBV7-7
J: TRBJ1-1
CDR3: CASSRILGRESEAFF

V: TRBV18
J: TRBJ2-7
CDR3: CASSTAGTGSYEQYF

V: TRBV7-6
J: TRBJ1-5
CDR3: CASSPTGTGGFQPQHF

V: TRBV5-1
J: TRBJ2-4
CDR3: CASSLGAGTVAKNIQYF

V: TRBV9
J: TRBJ2-4
CDR3: CASSSGGSGKNIQYF

V: TRBV11-1
J: TRBJ1-1
CDR3: CASSFQGMGTEAFF

V: TRBV6-5
J: .
CDR3: CASTNSYYEQYF

V: TRBV28
J: TRBJ2-7
CDR3: CASSLGQGAGYEQYF

V: TRBV11-2
J: TRBJ2-1
CDR3: CASILGPRGNEQFF

V: TRBV4-2
J: TRBJ2-7
CDR3: CASSQMTGVGSEQYF

V: TRBV5-1
J: TRBJ1-1
CDR3: CASFTGVGTEAFF

V: TRBV4-1
J: TRBJ1-6
CDR3: CASSQGQDNSPLHF

V: TRBV7-2
J: TRBJ1-2
CDR3: CASSPPTGYGYTF

V: TRBV27
J: TRBJ2-7
CDR3: CASLGPGQGIVYEQYF

V: TRBV28
J: TRBJ2-3
CDR3: CASSLDRNTDTQYF

V: TRBV27
J: TRBJ2-5
CDR3: CASRPGNQETQYF

V: TRBV6-1
J: TRBJ1-5
CDR3: CASRESYSNQPQHF

V: TRBV7-9
J: TRBJ1-5
CDR3: CASSFQGDQPQHF

V: TRBV18
J: TRBJ2-7
CDR3: CASSPPSRNEQYF

V: TRBV4-2
J: TRBJ2-1
CDR3: CASSQGDSPSQYEQFF

V: TRBV5-8
J: TRBJ2-3
CDR3: CASRDRGSTDTQYF

V: TRBV30
J: TRBJ2-2
CDR3: CAQSLRGRDTGELFF